The entry below gives a single T cell receptor beta chain sequence along with its context. Its target antigen remains unknown. One base away there is no much larger clone; base qualities are not given. In the germline V gene, CDR1 corresponds to SGDLS and CDR2 to YYNGEE. Its CDR3 holds 15 amino acids, cysteine through phenylalanine. Here the CDR3 DNA is all that survives: 45 bases in frame from base 1. The germline ends are 10 bases apart after V is trimmed by 1 base and J by 2 bases. Using the deep immunoSEQ assay, TCR CDR3 regions were amplified from genomic DNA by multiplex PCR. For each cell subset, the extracted genomic DNA was distributed evenly across all wells of several immunoSEQ 96-well plates, and each plate served as one replicate. For sorted subsets, approximately 190 ng genomic DNA, equal to 25,000 to 35,000 T cell genomes, was loaded into each replicate PCR. Purified libraries were measured with a Qubit 3.0 fluorometer, size-checked on a Bioanalyzer 2100, and measured again with the KAPA Library Quantification kit. Each immunoSEQ 96-well plate was sequenced on its own single-read 150-cycle Illumina NextSeq 550 flow cell. As for the authors' bioinformatics: Because the immunoSEQ output held only junctional sequences and lacked quality scores, the filtering could not match the filtering applied to full-length reads. To assign V/J genes and CDR3, sequences were annotated using PyIR, a Python wrapper for IgBLAST v1.9, with IMGT germline references. Any read was removed if the V/J assignment was weak (E-value above 1e-6), the CDR3 was missing, or the read contained stop codons, out-of-frame junctions, or ambiguous translated residues. V3J clonotypes were defined by identical inferred V gene, J gene, and CDR3 amino acid sequence. Percentage overlap between repertoires was calculated by dividing the number of shared unique clonotypes by the size of the smaller repertoire. Richness of each repertoire was evaluated using RTK rarefaction, the Chao1 estimator, and Recon v2.1 estimates of unobserved clonotypes. Generation probabilities were computed with OLGA for all TCRbeta clonotypes obtained by the gDNA method from a handful of donors. In TCRdb, the immuneACCESS table is reduced to in-frame sequences with V and J assigned. These tables do not hold every clone; where another copy was compared, an unresolved V gene accounts for under half, and the others remain unexplained. V and J calls and clone size are copied from that table; D and trimming were computed from the DNA. Across this sample there are about 1.4 million clones, with around 97% seen only once. The ten largest clones take up roughly 1.2% of the sample.

Healthy HIV-negative adults with no recently reported acute infections or vaccinations were included as donors. Every donor was a Caucasian adult residing in Nashville, Tennessee, USA. Magnetic negative selection was used to enrich CD4+ T cells, after which naive cells were positively selected on CD45RA and the negative fraction became the memory subset. Blood was obtained by leukapheresis, after which PBMCs were separated by Ficoll-Histopaque density gradient centrifugation and cryopreserved in liquid nitrogen vapor phase. Analytical flow cytometry was used to check the purity and quantity of every magnetically sorted T cell population. Genomic DNA was isolated from each sorted fraction and quantified by UV absorbance on a Nanodrop 2000c. This record belongs to a study of shared clonotypes between healthy human individuals (dated by TCRdb to the early 2020s). In terms of the full investigation: The cohort comprised a couple of women and a few men aged 18 to 49 years. For each donor, CD4 naive and CD4 memory were each run on three plates, CD8 naive on two plates, and CD8 memory on one plate. To estimate repertoire size and how much clonotypes are shared between individuals, the study performed deep sequencing of blood TCR repertoires from roughly five healthy adults. To increase sequencing depth and limit assay-specific biases, different laboratories used diverse techniques to prepare libraries and sequence TCR repertoires. Each donor's leukapheresis produced roughly between roughly 0.85 and 9.5 billion PBMCs. General findings and caveats noted by the study authors: When several donors were compared, the shared fraction of clonotypes was 5% to 6.5% for naive CD4, about 4% for naive CD8, 2% to 2.5% for memory CD4, and 0.35% to 0.4% for memory CD8. The small number of donors limited the genetic and exposure-history diversity represented. Estimated clonotype richness was generally larger for naive than for memory subsets. Pairwise subsampling indicated that sequencing depth was expected to affect the degree of clonotype sharing among donors. Compared with non-shared clonotypes, clonotypes shared by all four sorted-subset donors had higher generation probabilities. Even with the large sequencing depth, rarefaction of the sorted-subset datasets indicated that sequencing was incomplete. Sampling was limited to blood, and TCR repertoires in tissue likely differ from TCR repertoires in blood.

This receptor was identified in a young man in good health. This receptor chain uses TRBV9 and TRBJ1-3; the D gene is perhaps TRBD1, from 5 matching bases. Sequenced material: naive CD4+ T cells sorted from blood. Read against the paper, the sample's cell subset or site label means: CD45RA+ positively selected. The CDR3 protein sequence reads: CASSVLGLTGNTIYF. The DNA sequence is given as TGTGCCAGCAGCGTATTGGGACTTACTGGAAACACCATATATTTT.